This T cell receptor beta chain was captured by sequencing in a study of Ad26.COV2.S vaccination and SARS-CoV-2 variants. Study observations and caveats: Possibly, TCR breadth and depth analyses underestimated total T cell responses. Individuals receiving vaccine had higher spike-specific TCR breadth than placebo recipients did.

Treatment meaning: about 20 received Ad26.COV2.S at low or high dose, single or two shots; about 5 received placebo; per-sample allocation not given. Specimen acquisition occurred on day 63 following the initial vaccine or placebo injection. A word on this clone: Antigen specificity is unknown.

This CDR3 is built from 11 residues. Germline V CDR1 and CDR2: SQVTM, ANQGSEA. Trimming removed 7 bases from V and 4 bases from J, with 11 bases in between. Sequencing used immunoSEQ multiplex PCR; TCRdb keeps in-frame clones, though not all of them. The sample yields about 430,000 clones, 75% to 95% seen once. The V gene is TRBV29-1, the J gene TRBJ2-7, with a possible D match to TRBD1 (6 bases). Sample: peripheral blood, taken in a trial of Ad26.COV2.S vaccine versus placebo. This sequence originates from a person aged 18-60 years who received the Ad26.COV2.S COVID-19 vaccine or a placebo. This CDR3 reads CSGLTGYEQYF. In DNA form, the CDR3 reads TGCAGCGGCCTGACAGGATACGAGCAGTACTTC.